This T cell receptor beta chain appears in the sequencing data of a study of Tregs in tolerant kidney transplant recipients. Germline V lookup: CDR1 SQVTM, CDR2 ANQGSEA. There are 14 residues in the CDR3. J gave up 10 bases and V 0 bases, and 1 base lay outside the gene matches. Study-wide points: Donor-specific Treg expansion exceeded global Treg expansion in tolerant patients, suggesting antigen drive.

Method: immunoSEQ multiplex PCR; TCRdb's copy keeps in-frame clones and lacks some. The sample shows some 66,000 clones, around 90% of them seen only once. Concerning this clone itself: The antigen is unknown.

V is TRBV29-1 and J is TRBJ2-1; TRBD2 matches 15 bases. This receptor was identified in a human donor who received a combined kidney and bone marrow transplant. The sample was CD8+ T cells from blood, taken before the transplant. In DNA form, the CDR3 reads TGCAGCGTTGAAGAGGGACTAGCGGGGGGAGAGCAGTTCTTC. Amino acids: CSVEEGLAGGEQFF.